The 4 T cell receptor beta chains below all came from one sample that was sequenced in a study of PD-1 blockade in classical Hodgkin lymphoma. This table comes from immunoSEQ multiplex PCR, and its TCRdb copy is limited to in-frame clones, with some not included. This sample has 90,000 to 100,000 clones, with roughly 92% found just once. Every single patient, without exception, relapsed after autologous stem cell transplantation, and brentuximab vedotin exposure varied. Here the sequenced sample was peripheral blood mononuclear cells (PBMCs), taken at baseline. The source is a human donor with classical Hodgkin lymphoma.

This clone was seen a single time. The V gene is TRBV5-8, the J gene TRBJ2-1; no firm D call. Trimming stripped 0 bases from V and 0 bases from J, with 10 bases between. Per the germline V gene, CDR1 is SGHTS and CDR2 is YDEGEE. This CDR3 has 16 residues. CDR3 nucleotides: TGTGCCAGCAGCTTGGGCAGTTTGAGCTCCTACAATGAGCAGTTCTTC. Translated, it gives CASSLGSLSSYNEQFF.

This chain joins TRBV28 and TRBJ1-5; a possible D gene is TRBD1 (5 bases). Germline V CDR1 and CDR2: MDHEN, SYDVKM. CDR3 size: 15 residues. The V end lost 4 bases, the J end lost 2 bases, and 12 bases lay between the germline ends. For the CDR3, the DNA is TGTGCCAGCAGTTCCCGGGGGACGGGCAATCAGCCCCAGCATTTT. Residues: CASSSRGTGNQPQHF.

The chain is built from TRBV5-6 and TRBJ1-4; 7 nucleotides agree with TRBD1. V lost 6 bases and J lost 0; bases outside the gene matches: 11. From germline, CDR1 is SGHDT and CDR2 YYEEEE. The CDR3 is made up of 17 amino acids. The CDR3, as DNA: TGTGCCAGCAACCTCGACAGGGCAGGAACAACTAATGAAAAACTGTTTTTT. Its protein is CASNLDRAGTTNEKLFF.

CDR3 in DNA: TGTGCCAGCAGTGGGACCATGGGACAAAAACCCCCAGATACGCAGTATTTT. It translates to CASSGTMGQKPPDTQYF. This sequence joins TRBV25-1 and TRBJ2-3; D possibly corresponds to TRBD1 (6 bases). With 4 bases removed from V and 4 bases from J, the gap between germline ends came to 21 bases. The CDR3 is 17 residues long. The germline V gene encodes CDR1 MGHDK and CDR2 SYGVNS.